This T cell receptor beta chain stems from a study of T cells in Graves' hyperthyroidism and ophthalmopathy. Regions amplified from RNA transcripts were the TCR beta CDR3 regions. The HTBI primer set was used in a first-round RT-PCR of the TCR CDR3. TCRdb passed the multiplex PCR reads through MiXCR, listing each CDR3 protein once. In the table there are some 350,000 distinct CDR3 sequences, 20% to 30% of which are singletons. The CDR3 spans 15 residues. The trim removed 5 bases at V and 6 bases at J, leaving 6 bases unmatched. This clonotype was seen many times. Antigen unknown. General observations from the study: Blood shared most expanded thyroid clonotypes above 0.001. Ophthalmopathy was predicted by the model a median of 6.5 months ahead of onset.

The TCR was taken from a man between 45 and 60 years old with Graves' hyperthyroidism. Sequenced input: blood. The genes are TRBV12-3 or TRBV12-4 and TRBJ2-7; 14 bases align to TRBD2. CDR3 amino acids: CASSGGLAGVLEQYF. CDR3 nucleotides: TGTGCCAGCAGTGGGGGACTAGCGGGAGTCCTCGAGCAGTACTTC.